The source of this TCR beta chain is a study of T cells in Graves' hyperthyroidism and ophthalmopathy. At the level of the study: Initial diagnosis, before any treatment, was when peripheral blood was collected.

RNA transcripts were the template for amplifying TCR beta CDR3 regions. TCR CDR3 regions were first amplified by RT-PCR with HTBI primers. One entry per CDR3 protein results from TCRdb running MiXCR on the multiplex PCR reads. The sample holds 300,000 to 450,000 distinct CDR3 sequences, approximately 15% seen once. Trimming took 3 bases from V and 2 from J; bases not matched to a gene: 10. In germline, CDR1 is KGHSH, CDR2 LQKENI. There are 17 residues in the CDR3. Study-wide results and caveats: Blood also held most thyroid clonotypes expanded beyond 0.001.

This clonotype was observed at least ten times. Its antigen is undetermined. The patients, who ranged from 18 to 65 in age, presented with newly diagnosed hyperthyroidism lasting under 2 months. Pregnant or lactating patients were excluded, as were those with uncontrolled infection or other autoimmune disease. The material sequenced was blood. The sequence came from a woman aged 55-69 years with Graves' hyperthyroidism. The chain recombines TRBV18 with TRBJ1-3, with 7 bases fitting TRBD1. CDR3 bases: TGTGCCAGCTCACCGCTACCCCTTGACAGGGCTGGAAACACCATATATTTT. Residues: CASSPLPLDRAGNTIYF.